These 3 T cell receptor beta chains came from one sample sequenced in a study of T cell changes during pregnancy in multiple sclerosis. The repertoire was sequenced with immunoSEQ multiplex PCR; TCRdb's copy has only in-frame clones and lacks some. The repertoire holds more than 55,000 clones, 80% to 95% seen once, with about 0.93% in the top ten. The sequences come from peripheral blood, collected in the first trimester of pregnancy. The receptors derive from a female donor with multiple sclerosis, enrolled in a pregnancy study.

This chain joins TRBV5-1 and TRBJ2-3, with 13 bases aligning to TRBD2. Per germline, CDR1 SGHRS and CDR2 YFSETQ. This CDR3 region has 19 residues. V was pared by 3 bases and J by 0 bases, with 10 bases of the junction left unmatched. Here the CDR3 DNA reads TGCGCCAGCAGCTCTGGTGCGACTAGCGGGGGGCCTAGCACAGATACGCAGTATTTT. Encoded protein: CASSSGATSGGPSTDTQYF.

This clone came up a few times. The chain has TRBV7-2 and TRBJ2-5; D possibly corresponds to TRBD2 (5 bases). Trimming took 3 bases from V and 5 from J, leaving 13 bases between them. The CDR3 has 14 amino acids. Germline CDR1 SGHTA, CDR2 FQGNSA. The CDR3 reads CASSFPWSGETQYF. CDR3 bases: TGTGCCAGCAGCTTCCCCTGGTCGGGGGAGACCCAGTACTTC.

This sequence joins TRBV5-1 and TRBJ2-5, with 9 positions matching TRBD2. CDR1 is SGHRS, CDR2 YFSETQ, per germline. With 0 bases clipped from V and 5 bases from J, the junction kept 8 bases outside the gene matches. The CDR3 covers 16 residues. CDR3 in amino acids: CASSLEGTSIFETQYF. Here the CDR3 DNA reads TGCGCCAGCAGCTTGGAGGGGACTAGCATTTTCGAGACCCAGTACTTC. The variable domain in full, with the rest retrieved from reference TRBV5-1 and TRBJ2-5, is KAGVTQTPRYLIKTRGQQVTLSCSPISGHRSVSWYQQTPGQGLQFLFEYFSETQRNKGNFPGRFSGRQFSNSRSEMNVSTLELGDSALYLCASSLEGTSIFETQYFGPGTRLLVL.